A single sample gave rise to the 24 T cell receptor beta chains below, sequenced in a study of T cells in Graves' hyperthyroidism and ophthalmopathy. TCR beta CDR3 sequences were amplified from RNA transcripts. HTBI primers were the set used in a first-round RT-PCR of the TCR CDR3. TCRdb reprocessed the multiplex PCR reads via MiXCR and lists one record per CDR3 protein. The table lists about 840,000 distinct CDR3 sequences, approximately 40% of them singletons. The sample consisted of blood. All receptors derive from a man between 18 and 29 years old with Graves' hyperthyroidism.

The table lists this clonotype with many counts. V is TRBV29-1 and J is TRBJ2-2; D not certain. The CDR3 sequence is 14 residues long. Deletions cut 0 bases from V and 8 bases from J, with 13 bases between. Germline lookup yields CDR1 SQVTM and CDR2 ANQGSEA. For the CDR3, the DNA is TGCAGCGTTGAAGATCGTTCGGTGGGGGGGGAGCTGTTTTTT. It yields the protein CSVEDRSVGGELFF.

CDR3 loop: CASSQTSGVREQYF. In nucleotides, the CDR3 is TGTGCCAGCAGCCAAACTAGCGGGGTCCGAGAGCAGTACTTC. The gene calls are TRBV12-3 or TRBV12-4 and TRBJ2-7; 10 bases are a match to TRBD2. V lost 6 bases, J lost 7 bases, and 9 bases stayed unmatched. CDR3 length equals 14 residues.

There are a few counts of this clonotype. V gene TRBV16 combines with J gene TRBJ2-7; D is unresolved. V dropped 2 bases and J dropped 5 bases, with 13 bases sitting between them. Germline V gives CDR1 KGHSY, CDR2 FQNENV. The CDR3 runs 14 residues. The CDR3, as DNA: TGTGCCAGCAGCCAAGATCGGCTGCTTGACGAGCAGTACTTC. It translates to CASSQDRLLDEQYF.

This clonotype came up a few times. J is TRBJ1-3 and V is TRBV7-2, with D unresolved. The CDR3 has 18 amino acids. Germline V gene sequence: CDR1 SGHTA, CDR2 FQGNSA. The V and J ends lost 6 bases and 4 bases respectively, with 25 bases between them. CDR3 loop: CASRFSPGAGLSGNTIYF. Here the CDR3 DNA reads TGTGCCAGCAGATTCTCACCTGGTGCTGGTCTATCGGGAAACACCATATATTTT.

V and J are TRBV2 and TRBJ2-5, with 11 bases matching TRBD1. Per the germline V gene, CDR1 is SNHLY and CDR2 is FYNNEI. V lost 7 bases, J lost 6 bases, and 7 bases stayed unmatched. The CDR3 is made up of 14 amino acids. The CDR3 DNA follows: TGTGCCAGCAAACCTGGGACAGGGGGAAAGACCCAGTACTTC. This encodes CASKPGTGGKTQYF.

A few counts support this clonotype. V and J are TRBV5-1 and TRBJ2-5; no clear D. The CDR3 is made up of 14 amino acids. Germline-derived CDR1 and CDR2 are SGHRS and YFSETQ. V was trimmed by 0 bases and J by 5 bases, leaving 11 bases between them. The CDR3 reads CASSLGVDSETQYF. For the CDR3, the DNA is TGCGCCAGCAGCTTGGGAGTGGATTCGGAGACCCAGTACTTC.

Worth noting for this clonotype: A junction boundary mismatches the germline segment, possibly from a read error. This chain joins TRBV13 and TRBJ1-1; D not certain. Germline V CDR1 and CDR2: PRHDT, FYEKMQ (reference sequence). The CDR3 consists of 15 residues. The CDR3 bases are TGTGCCACCAGCAGTCCCCGTGGACCGTACACTGAAGCTTTCTTT. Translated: CATSSPRGPYTEAFF. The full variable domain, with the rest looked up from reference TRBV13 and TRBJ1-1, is AAGVIQSPRHLIKEKRETATLKCYPIPRHDTVYWYQQGPGQDPQFLISFYEKMQSDKGSIPDRFSAQQFSDYHSELNMSSLELGDSALYFCATSSPRGPYTEAFFGQGTRLTVV.

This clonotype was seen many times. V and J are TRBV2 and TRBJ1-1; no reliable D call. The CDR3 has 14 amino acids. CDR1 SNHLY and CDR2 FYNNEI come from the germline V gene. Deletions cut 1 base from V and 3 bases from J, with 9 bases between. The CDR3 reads CASSEDTGDTEAFF. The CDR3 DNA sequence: TGTGCCAGCAGTGAAGATACGGGAGACACTGAAGCTTTCTTT. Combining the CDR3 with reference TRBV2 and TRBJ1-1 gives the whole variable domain EPEVTQTPSHQVTQMGQEVILRCVPISNHLYFYWYRQILGQKVEFLVSFYNNEISEKSEIFDDQFSVERPDGSNFTLKIRSTKLEDSAMYFCASSEDTGDTEAFFGQGTRLTVV.

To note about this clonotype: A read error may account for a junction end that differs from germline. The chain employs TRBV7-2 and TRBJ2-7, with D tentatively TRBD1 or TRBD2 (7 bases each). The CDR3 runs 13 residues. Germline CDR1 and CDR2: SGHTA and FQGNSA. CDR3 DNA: TGCGCCAGCAGCGACAGGGAGGGCCACGAGCAGTACTTC. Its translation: CASSDREGHEQYF.

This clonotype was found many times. The CDR3 DNA sequence: TGCAGCGTTAAAAGGACGGTAATGAACACTGAAGCTTTCTTT. Translation: CSVKRTVMNTEAFF. The chain has TRBV29-1 and TRBJ1-1; D is ambiguous. The length of the CDR3 is 14 residues. Looked up from germline, CDR1 is SQVTM and CDR2 is ANQGSEA. Trimming took 5 bases from V and 0 from J, leaving 13 bases between them.

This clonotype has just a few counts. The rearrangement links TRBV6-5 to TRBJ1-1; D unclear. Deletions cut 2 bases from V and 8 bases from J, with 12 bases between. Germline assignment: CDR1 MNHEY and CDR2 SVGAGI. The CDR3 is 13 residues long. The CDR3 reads CASSYRERSEAFF. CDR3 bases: TGTGCCAGCAGTTACCGAGAACGGTCCGAAGCTTTCTTT.

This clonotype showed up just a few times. The CDR3 DNA reads as TGTGCCAGCAGCTTAGCCCCCGGGACGGACTATGGCTACACCTTC. This sequence encodes CASSLAPGTDYGYTF. The genes are TRBV7-2 and TRBJ1-2, with D possibly being TRBD1 (5 bases). CDR3 length: 15 amino acids. The ends were cut back, 0 bases at V and 3 bases at J, with 11 bases in the middle. Germline assignment: CDR1 SGHTA and CDR2 FQGNSA.

CDR3 nucleotides: TGTGCCAGCAGCTTACGAACAGAAACGGGGGAGCTGTTTTTT. Translation: CASSLRTETGELFF. The rearrangement uses TRBV7-9 and TRBJ2-2; D ambiguous. Trimming cost V 2 bases and J 8 bases, with 12 bases left between them. CDR3 length: 14 amino acids. Germline V gene data show CDR1 as SEHNR and CDR2 as FQNEAQ (reference sequence).

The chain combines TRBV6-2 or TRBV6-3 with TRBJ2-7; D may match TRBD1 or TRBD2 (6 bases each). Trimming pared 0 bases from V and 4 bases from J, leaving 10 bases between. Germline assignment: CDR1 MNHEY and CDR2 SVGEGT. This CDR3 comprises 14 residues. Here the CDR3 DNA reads TGTGCCAGCAGTTACTCTGGGGGGCAATACGAGCAGTACTTC. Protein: CASSYSGGQYEQYF.

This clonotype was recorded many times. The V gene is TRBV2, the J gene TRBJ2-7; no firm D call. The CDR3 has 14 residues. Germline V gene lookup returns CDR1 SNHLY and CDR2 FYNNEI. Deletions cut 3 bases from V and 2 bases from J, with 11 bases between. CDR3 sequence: CASSDLDGTYEQYF. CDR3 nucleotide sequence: TGTGCCAGCAGTGACTTGGACGGAACCTACGAGCAGTACTTC. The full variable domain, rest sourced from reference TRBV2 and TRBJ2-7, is EPEVTQTPSHQVTQMGQEVILRCVPISNHLYFYWYRQILGQKVEFLVSFYNNEISEKSEIFDDQFSVERPDGSNFTLKIRSTKLEDSAMYFCASSDLDGTYEQYFGPGTRLTVT.

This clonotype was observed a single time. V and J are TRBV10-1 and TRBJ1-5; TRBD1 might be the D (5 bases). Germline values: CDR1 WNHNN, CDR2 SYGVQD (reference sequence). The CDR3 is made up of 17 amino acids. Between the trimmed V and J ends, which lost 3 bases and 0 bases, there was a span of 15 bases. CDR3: CASSESGTECSNQPQHF. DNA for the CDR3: TGCGCCAGCAGTGAATCAGGGACGGAATGTAGCAATCAGCCCCAGCATTTT.

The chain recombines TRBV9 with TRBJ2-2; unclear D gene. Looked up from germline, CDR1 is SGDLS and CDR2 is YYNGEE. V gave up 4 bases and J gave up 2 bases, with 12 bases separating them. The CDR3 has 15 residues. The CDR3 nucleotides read TGTGCCAGCAGCCCCACGGCCGGTAACACCGGGGAGCTGTTTTTT. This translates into CASSPTAGNTGELFF.

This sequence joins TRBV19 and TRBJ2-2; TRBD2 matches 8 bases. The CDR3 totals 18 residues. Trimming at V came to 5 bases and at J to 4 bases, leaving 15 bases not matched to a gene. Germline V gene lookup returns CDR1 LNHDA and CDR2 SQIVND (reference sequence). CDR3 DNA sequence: TGTGCCAGTAGTCCGACTAATCCGGGACTAGTCTCCACCGGGGAGCTGTTTTTT. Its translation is CASSPTNPGLVSTGELFF.

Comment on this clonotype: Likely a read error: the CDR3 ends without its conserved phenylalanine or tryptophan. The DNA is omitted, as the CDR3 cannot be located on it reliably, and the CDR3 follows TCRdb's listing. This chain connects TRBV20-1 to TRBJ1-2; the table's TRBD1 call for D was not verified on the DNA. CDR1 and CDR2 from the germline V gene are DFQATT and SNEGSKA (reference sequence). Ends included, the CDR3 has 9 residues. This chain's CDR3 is CSARQGRIY.

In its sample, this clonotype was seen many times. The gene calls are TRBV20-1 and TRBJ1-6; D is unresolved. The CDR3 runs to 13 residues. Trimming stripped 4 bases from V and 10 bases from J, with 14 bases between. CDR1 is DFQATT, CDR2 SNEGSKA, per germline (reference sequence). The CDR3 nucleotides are TGCAGTGCTATCCGGACCTTATCCTCACCCCTCCACTTT. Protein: CSAIRTLSSPLHF.

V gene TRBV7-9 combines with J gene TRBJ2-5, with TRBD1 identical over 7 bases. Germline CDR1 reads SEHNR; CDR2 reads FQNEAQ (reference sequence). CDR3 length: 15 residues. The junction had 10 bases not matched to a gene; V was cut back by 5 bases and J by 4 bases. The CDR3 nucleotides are TGTGCCAGCAGCGTTGCAACAGGGGATGGAGAGACCCAGTACTTC. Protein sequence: CASSVATGDGETQYF.

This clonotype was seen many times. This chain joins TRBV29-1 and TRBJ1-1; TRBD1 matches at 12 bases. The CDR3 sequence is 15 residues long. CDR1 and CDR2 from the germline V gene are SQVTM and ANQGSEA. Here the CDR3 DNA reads TGCAGGGGGGGGGGGACAGGGGGCGCGCACACTGAAGCTTTCTTT. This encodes CRGGGTGGAHTEAFF.

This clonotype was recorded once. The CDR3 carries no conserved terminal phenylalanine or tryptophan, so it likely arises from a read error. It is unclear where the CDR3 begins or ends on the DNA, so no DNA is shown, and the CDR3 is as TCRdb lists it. CDR3 in amino acids: CSVEDGRGITNY. This rearrangement joins TRBV29-1 to TRBJ1-4; the table's D call, TRBD1, was not checked against the DNA. The V gene's germline CDR1 is SQVTM and CDR2 ANQGSEA. 12 amino acids form the CDR3, both terminal residues included.

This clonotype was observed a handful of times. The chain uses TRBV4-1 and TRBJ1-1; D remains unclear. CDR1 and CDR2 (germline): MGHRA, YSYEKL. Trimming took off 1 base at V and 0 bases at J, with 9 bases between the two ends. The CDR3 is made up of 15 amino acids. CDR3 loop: CASSQAPRLNTEAFF. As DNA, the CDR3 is TGCGCCAGCAGCCAAGCCCCACGGTTGAACACTGAAGCTTTCTTT.